This TCR beta chain originates from a study of cytomegalovirus exposure and HLA in healthy donors. Study overall: Of all 360 or so donors who were genotyped, roughly 81% belonged to the Caucasian-associated ancestry cluster.

About this clone: Its antigen is currently unknown.

The CDR3 has 13 residues. CDR1 and CDR2 (germline): ENHRY, SYGVKD. Trimming removed 4 bases at V and 2 bases at J, with 8 bases between. Study-wide results and limits: Most of the TCR beta V segments (in an earlier analysis) were productive either about 87% or about 30% of the time. It was approximately 170 TCR beta chains that were listed as cytomegalovirus-associated. Later work found most CMV-associated TCR beta chains apparently HLA-restricted.

It was with 60 Vbeta and 13 Jbeta primers that the PCR ran. The repertoire was sequenced with immunoSEQ multiplex PCR; TCRdb's copy has only in-frame clones and lacks some. The sample lists 120,000 to 150,000 clones; approximately 82% were seen once. The V call is TRBV10-3, the J call TRBJ1-2; possible D gene TRBD1, 5 bases. The clonotype was recovered from a woman between 40 and 50 years old in good health and CMV-seronegative. Sample: PBMCs. The chain's CDR3 is CAISVGGNYGYTF. The CDR3 DNA sequence: TGTGCCATCAGTGTGGGGGGGAACTATGGCTACACCTTC.